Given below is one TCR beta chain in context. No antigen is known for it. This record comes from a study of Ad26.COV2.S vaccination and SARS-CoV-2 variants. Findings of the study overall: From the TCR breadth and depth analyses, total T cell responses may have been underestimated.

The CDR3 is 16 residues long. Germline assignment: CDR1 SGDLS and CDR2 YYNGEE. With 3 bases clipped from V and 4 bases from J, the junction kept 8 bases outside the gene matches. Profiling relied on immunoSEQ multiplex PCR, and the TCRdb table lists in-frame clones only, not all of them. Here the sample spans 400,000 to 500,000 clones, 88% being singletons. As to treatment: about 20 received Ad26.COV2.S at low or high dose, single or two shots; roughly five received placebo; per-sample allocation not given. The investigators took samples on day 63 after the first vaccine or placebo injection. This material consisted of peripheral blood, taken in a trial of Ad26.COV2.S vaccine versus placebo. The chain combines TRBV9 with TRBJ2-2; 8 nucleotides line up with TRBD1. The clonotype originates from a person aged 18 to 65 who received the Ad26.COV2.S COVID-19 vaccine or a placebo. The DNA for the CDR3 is TGTGCCAGCAGCGCCATCCCAGGGGGCCTCACCGGGGAGCTGTTTTTT. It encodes CASSAIPGGLTGELFF.